One and the same sample provided the 25 T cell receptor beta chains below, sequenced in a study of control samples from healthy donors and cancer patients. TCRdb keeps only in-frame clones here, not all; method: immunoSEQ multiplex PCR. The sample records some 150,000 clones, roughly 92% being singletons. The sample taken for sequencing was blood. These receptors were taken from a man between 40 and 49 years old in good health.

The rearrangement joins TRBV4-1 to TRBJ2-7; no reliable D call. Per the germline V gene, CDR1 is MGHRA and CDR2 is YSYEKL. Trimming took off 1 base at V and 6 bases at J, with 7 bases between the two ends. The CDR3 has 12 residues. The CDR3 DNA reads as TGCGCCAGCAGCCAAGTAGGCAGCGAGCAGTACTTC. Translating it yields CASSQVGSEQYF.

The chain links TRBV19 to TRBJ1-1; 8 nucleotides match TRBD1. Per germline, CDR1 LNHDA and CDR2 SQIVND (reference sequence). V gave up 5 bases and J gave up 4 bases; unmatched junction bases: 6. This CDR3 has 14 amino acids. In DNA, the CDR3 is TGTGCCAGTAGTGCCCAACAGGGGGGCACTGAAGCTTTCTTT. Translating it yields CASSAQQGGTEAFF. Together with reference TRBV19 and TRBJ1-1, the CDR3 gives the full variable domain: DGGITQSPKYLFRKEGQNVTLSCEQNLNHDAMYWYRQDPGQGLRLIYYSQIVNDFQKGDIAEGYSVSREKKESFPLTVTSAQKNPTAFYLCASSAQQGGTEAFFGQGTRLTVV.

The chain joins TRBV7-9 to TRBJ1-2; D unclear. Between the trimmed V and J ends, which lost 4 bases and 2 bases, there was a span of 2 bases. Germline V gives CDR1 SEHNR, CDR2 FQNEAQ (reference sequence). The CDR3 consists of 11 residues. The CDR3 coding sequence is TGTGCCAGCAGCTACAACTATGGCTACACCTTC. Encoded protein: CASSYNYGYTF.

The CDR3 DNA reads TGTGCCAGCAGAGTCCGGGACAGAACAGATACGCAGTATTTT. Translation gives CASRVRDRTDTQYF. The chain is built from TRBV6-6 and TRBJ2-3; 7 bases are shared with TRBD1. CDR1 is MNHNY, CDR2 SVGAGI, per germline (reference sequence). V gave up 6 bases and J gave up 3 bases; unmatched junction bases: 6. The CDR3 has 14 residues.

The chain's CDR3 is CASSLALGPTYEQYF. In DNA, the CDR3 is TGTGCCAGCAGCTTAGCGCTTGGCCCCACCTACGAGCAGTACTTC. The chain combines TRBV7-6 with TRBJ2-7; D unresolved. The CDR3 runs 15 residues. Germline V CDR1 and CDR2: SGHVS, FNYEAQ. The V gene lost 0 bases and the J gene lost 2 bases, with 11 bases spanning the gap.

The genes are TRBV9 and TRBJ1-5, with TRBD1 identical over 7 bases. The germline V gene has CDR1 SGDLS and CDR2 YYNGEE. This CDR3 contains 15 residues. Losses at the gene ends were 3 bases for V and 3 bases for J; bases not matched to a gene: 6. The chain's CDR3 is CASSAGTATNQPQHF. DNA for the CDR3: TGTGCCAGCAGCGCCGGGACAGCCACCAATCAGCCCCAGCATTTT.

A few counts support this clone. V and J are TRBV7-2 and TRBJ1-2, with D unclear. The CDR3 consists of 15 residues. Germline V gives CDR1 SGHTA, CDR2 FQGNSA. V dropped 1 base and J dropped 2 bases, with 11 bases sitting between them. CDR3 residues: CASSLGPGSNYGYTF. As DNA, the CDR3 is TGTGCCAGCAGCTTAGGTCCGGGCTCCAACTATGGCTACACCTTC.

This clone was observed once. The rearrangement uses TRBV7-2 and TRBJ2-7; 7 bases align to TRBD2. The CDR3 contains 13 residues. Germline values: CDR1 SGHTA, CDR2 FQGNSA. Trimming took 3 bases from V and 3 from J; bases not matched to a gene: 2. The CDR3 here is CASSFGGNYEQYF. Written as DNA, the CDR3 is TGTGCCAGCAGCTTCGGGGGGAACTACGAGCAGTACTTC.

This chain connects TRBV7-9 to TRBJ2-4; D is ambiguous. The ends were cut back, 5 bases at V and 6 bases at J, with 20 bases in the middle. CDR1 and CDR2 from the germline V gene are SEHNR and FQNEAQ (reference sequence). The CDR3 length is 16 residues. The CDR3 sequence: CASSPSASRGRNIQYF. Written as DNA, the CDR3 is TGTGCCAGCAGCCCATCGGCAAGCAGAGGCAGAAACATTCAGTACTTC.

This chain joins TRBV18 and TRBJ1-3; unclear D gene. With 0 bases removed from V and 0 bases from J, the gap between germline ends came to 6 bases. The CDR3 length is 15 residues. Per the germline V gene, CDR1 is KGHSH and CDR2 is LQKENI. Written as DNA, the CDR3 is TGTGCCAGCTCACCACCGTACGACTCTGGAAACACCATATATTTT. Its protein product is CASSPPYDSGNTIYF.

The chain couples TRBV7-9 to TRBJ2-2, with D possibly being TRBD2 (6 bases). V dropped 3 bases and J dropped 5 bases, with 16 bases sitting between them. Germline V gives CDR1 SEHNR, CDR2 FQNEAQ (reference sequence). The CDR3 totals 16 residues. The CDR3 spells CASSFAGGILTGELFF. The CDR3, as DNA: TGTGCCAGCAGCTTCGCCGGGGGAATTCTTACCGGGGAGCTGTTTTTT.

The gene calls are TRBV9 and TRBJ2-5; 9 positions agree with TRBD1. The trim removed 3 bases at V and 2 bases at J, leaving 5 bases unmatched. Germline CDR1 reads SGDLS; CDR2 reads YYNGEE. The CDR3 is 15 amino acids. The DNA of the CDR3 is TGTGCCAGCAGCGCCGGGACAGGGAGGCAAGAGACCCAGTACTTC. It encodes CASSAGTGRQETQYF.

The rearrangement uses TRBV7-2 and TRBJ2-1; 11 bases fit TRBD2. Germline V gives CDR1 SGHTA, CDR2 FQGNSA. The trim removed 10 bases at V and 9 bases at J, leaving 11 bases unmatched. This CDR3 comprises 14 residues. In DNA form, the CDR3 reads TGTGCCACCCACCGTAGCGGGGGGGCCGGTGAGCAGTTCTTC. Translation: CATHRSGGAGEQFF.

The chain employs TRBV3-1 (or the pseudogene TRBV3-2) and TRBJ1-5, with TRBD1 as a possible D gene (6 bases). V shed 2 bases and J shed 1 base, with 9 bases lying between them. Germline-derived CDR1 and CDR2 are LGHDT and YNNKEL (reference sequence). The CDR3 is made up of 15 amino acids. The CDR3 nucleotides read TGTGCCAGCAGCCAACGGGGGGCGAGCAATCAGCCCCAGCATTTT. Translation gives CASSQRGASNQPQHF.

The chain carries TRBV9 and TRBJ2-3, with D perhaps matching TRBD2 (5 bases). The V and J ends lost 0 bases and 2 bases respectively, with 16 bases between them. Germline V gives CDR1 SGDLS, CDR2 YYNGEE. The CDR3 is made up of 17 amino acids. CDR3 DNA sequence: TGTGCCAGCAGCGTAGAACCAAGGGAGTGGACCACAGATACGCAGTATTTT. Translating it yields CASSVEPREWTTDTQYF.

V usage is TRBV24-1 and J usage is TRBJ1-2, with a weak D call TRBD1 (6 bases). The CDR3 runs 13 residues. Trimming stripped 7 bases from V and 2 bases from J, with 10 bases between. Germline lookup yields CDR1 KGHDR and CDR2 SFDVKD. CDR3 amino acids: CATRPTGNYGYTF. CDR3 bases: TGTGCCACCAGGCCAACAGGGAACTATGGCTACACCTTC.

V usage is TRBV6-2 or TRBV6-3 and J usage is TRBJ1-2; D not resolved. Germline V lookup: CDR1 MNHEY, CDR2 SVGEGT. The length of the CDR3 is 18 residues. V lost 2 bases and J lost 7, with 26 bases in between. In DNA form, the CDR3 reads TGTGCCAGCAGTTACAAGAGGCGGAGGGAGCCAGCTTGGAGTGGCTACACCTTC. It specifies CASSYKRRREPAWSGYTF.

This CDR3 reads CASKVGERLRGEQYF. DNA of the CDR3: TGTGCCAGCAAGGTTGGGGAACGTCTACGAGGGGAGCAGTACTTC. The rearrangement joins TRBV7-2 to TRBJ2-7; tentative D call: TRBD2 (5 bases). Germline-derived CDR1 and CDR2 are SGHTA and FQGNSA. V shed 7 bases and J shed 7 bases, with 23 bases lying between them. The CDR3 runs to 15 residues.

The rearrangement uses TRBV3-1 (or the pseudogene TRBV3-2) and TRBJ2-2; 8 bases agree with TRBD2. Germline-derived CDR1 and CDR2 are LGHDT and YNNKEL (reference sequence). V was clipped by 4 bases and J by 4 bases; unmatched bases: 11. This CDR3 region has 17 residues. CDR3 in amino acids: CASSRSPGGASTGELFF. For the CDR3, the DNA is TGTGCCAGCAGCCGATCCCCCGGGGGGGCGAGCACCGGGGAGCTGTTTTTT.

V is TRBV5-4 and J is TRBJ2-5, with a weak D call TRBD2 (5 bases). The CDR3 has 13 residues. V was trimmed by 2 bases and J by 5 bases, leaving 10 bases between them. Germline assignment: CDR1 SGHNT and CDR2 YYREEE (reference sequence). CDR3 amino acids: CASSFGLRETQYF. CDR3 in DNA: TGTGCCAGCAGCTTTGGACTGCGGGAGACCCAGTACTTC.

The chain uses TRBV12-1 and TRBJ2-2; the D call in the table, TRBD1, was not verified against the DNA. TRBV12-1 is a pseudogene. CDR3 length equals 17 residues. This CDR3 reads CASSQSPRGQGHRGAVF. CDR3 DNA: TGTGCCAGCAGCCAATCACCTCGGGGACAGGGTCACCGGGGAGCTGTTTTT.

The chain has TRBV3-1 (or the pseudogene TRBV3-2) and TRBJ2-5, with D perhaps TRBD1 (5 bases). CDR3 length: 15 residues. Germline V gene data show CDR1 as LGHDT and CDR2 as YNNKEL (reference sequence). The V and J ends lost 0 bases and 5 bases respectively, with 13 bases between them. The CDR3 sequence: CASSQEGNNRETQYF. The CDR3, as DNA: TGTGCCAGCAGCCAAGAGGGAAATAACAGGGAGACCCAGTACTTC.

The genes are TRBV18 and TRBJ1-5; TRBD1 matches 9 bases. CDR1 KGHSH and CDR2 LQKENI come from the germline V gene. This CDR3 is 17 amino acids long. V shed 3 bases, J shed 0 bases, and the junction held 6 bases outside the gene matches. The CDR3, as DNA: TGTGCCAGCTCACCTCCCGGGACAGGGCTTAGCAATCAGCCCCAGCATTTT. Translated, it gives CASSPPGTGLSNQPQHF.

The gene calls are TRBV28 and TRBJ1-5, with D maybe TRBD1 (5 bases). Germline CDR1 and CDR2: MDHEN and SYDVKM. This CDR3 is built from 15 residues. The CDR3 is CAIDRGENGNQPQHF. The CDR3 DNA reads TGTGCTATCGACCGGGGGGAGAATGGCAATCAGCCCCAGCATTTT.

V and J are TRBV13 and TRBJ2-7, with D perhaps matching TRBD1 or TRBD2 (6 bases each). The V gene's germline CDR1 is PRHDT and CDR2 FYEKMQ (reference sequence). The CDR3 spans 14 residues. V was clipped by 5 bases and J by 6 bases, with 17 bases between them. CDR3 region: CASSLGGQSREQYF. The CDR3 DNA is TGTGCCAGCAGCCTCGGGGGCCAATCTCGCGAGCAGTACTTC.